This TCR beta chain was recorded in a study of blood T cell repertoires in COVID-19. Study background: Both acute and convalescent COVID-19 samples were obtained from the United States, Italy and Spain.

Sequencing was performed with immunoSEQ multiplex PCR; in TCRdb, only in-frame clones are kept and a portion is missing. The table records about 120,000 clones, less than 90% of them present only once. CDR3 length: 13 residues. V was cut by 2 bases and J by 2 bases, with 7 bases left in between. Germline CDR1 is GTSNPN and CDR2 is SVGIG (reference sequence). Sequenced: peripheral blood. This TCR derives from a man between 65 and 79 years old who had recovered from COVID-19. The chain combines TRBV30 with TRBJ1-5, with unresolved D. The CDR3 loop reads CAWSKRGNQPQHF. The CDR3 region has the DNA TGTGCCTGGAGTAAGAGGGGCAATCAGCCCCAGCATTTT.